This T cell receptor (beta chain) was sequenced in a study of regulatory T cells in long-lasting Graves disease. Whole-study context: Persistence in Graves' disease required over 5 years of antithyroid drugs plus positive TSH receptor antibodies.

Through Arm-PCR of CDR3 regions and iRepertoire HTBI primers, TCR beta libraries were built. Each CDR3 protein is one row after TCRdb ran MiXCR on the multiplex PCR reads. The data show around 430,000 distinct CDR3 sequences, with roughly 22% seen just once and under 15% held by the top ten. Per the germline V gene, CDR1 is MDHEN and CDR2 is SYDVKM. The ends lost 2 bases at V and 1 base at J; junction bases unmatched: 3. CDR3 size: 16 residues. Time point: persistent/refractory GD, antithyroid drugs over 5 years with positive TRAb. With RNA extracted from PBMCs as input, the TCR library was made. It was an endocrinology department in Xi'an, China, that provided the patients.

The input for sequencing was peripheral blood mononuclear cells (PBMCs), taken when the disease was refractory, from a patient treated with antithyroid drugs. The gene calls are TRBV28 and TRBJ2-3, with 10 bases that match TRBD2. This TCR was recovered from a female donor with Graves disease. CDR3 DNA: TGTGCCAGCAGTTTACCCCTAGCGGGGGGCACAGATACGCAGTATTTT. Its protein product is CASSLPLAGGTDTQYF.